These 32 T cell receptor beta chains share one sample of origin, sequenced in a study of blood T cells in healthy people across ages. The second PCR ran roughly 6 to 11 cycles with a sample-barcoded 5' primer and J-beta primers. MiXCR, applied by TCRdb to the 5' RACE reads, yields one record per CDR3 protein. The table has under 800,000 distinct CDR3 sequences, around 40% seen once. The specimen sequenced was blood. The receptors come from a woman in her sixties or seventies in good health.

V is TRBV6-1 and J is TRBJ2-1, with unresolved D. This CDR3 contains 13 residues. Trimming pared 0 bases from V and 9 bases from J, leaving 9 bases between. Germline CDR1 and CDR2: MNHNS and SASEGT. CDR3 sequence reads: CASSEAEKTEQFF. CDR3 coding DNA: TGTGCCAGCAGTGAAGCGGAGAAAACTGAGCAGTTCTTC.

The V call is TRBV5-1, the J call TRBJ2-5; possibly TRBD1 for D (5 bases). Germline V gives CDR1 SGHRS, CDR2 YFSETQ. The V end lost 0 bases, the J end lost 4 bases, and 16 bases lay between the germline ends. There are 16 residues in the CDR3. DNA for the CDR3: TGCGCCAGCAGCTTGGCCGGAATAAGGGGCCGAGAGACCCAGTACTTC. Amino acid sequence: CASSLAGIRGRETQYF.

This clonotype was observed at least ten times. This chain links TRBV4-2 with TRBJ2-7; 8 bases line up with TRBD2. CDR1 is LGHNA, CDR2 YNFKEQ, per germline. The CDR3 length is 16 residues. V gave up 3 bases and J gave up 5 bases; unmatched junction bases: 12. The CDR3: CASSHIVAGPNDEQYF. CDR3 sequence (DNA): TGTGCCAGCAGCCATATCGTAGCGGGGCCCAACGACGAGCAGTACTTC.

The V and J genes are TRBV3-1 and TRBJ1-2, with D possibly being TRBD1 (5 bases). The V end lost 5 bases, the J end lost 7 bases, and 11 bases lay between the germline ends. The germline V gene encodes CDR1 LGHDT and CDR2 YNNKEL (reference sequence). This CDR3 has 12 residues. The CDR3 bases are TGTGCCAGCAGCAGCAGGGATGCTGGCTACACCTTC. Translation gives CASSSRDAGYTF. Combining the CDR3 with reference TRBV3-1 and TRBJ1-2 gives the whole variable domain DTAVSQTPKYLVTQMGNDKSIKCEQNLGHDTMYWYKQDSKKFLKIMFSYNNKELIINETVPNRFSPKSPDKAHLNLHINSLELGDSAVYFCASSSRDAGYTFGSGTRLTVV.

This sequence joins TRBV7-8 and TRBJ2-1; D may correspond to TRBD1 or TRBD2 (5 bases each). Germline V lookup: CDR1 SGHVS, CDR2 FQNEAQ. Deletions cut 5 bases from V and 4 bases from J, with 15 bases between. The CDR3 length is 15 residues. Here the CDR3 DNA reads TGTGCCAGCAGCCACCGGGACGAGATTTACAATGAGCAGTTCTTC. This encodes CASSHRDEIYNEQFF.

The chain links TRBV7-2 to TRBJ2-5, with 8 bases lining up with TRBD2. The CDR3 covers 16 residues. From germline, CDR1 is SGHTA and CDR2 FQGNSA. V lost 5 bases and J lost 1; bases outside the gene matches: 9. CDR3 coding DNA: TGTGCCAGCAGCCCATCCAGTAGCGGGGTCCAAGAGACCCAGTACTTC. This codes for CASSPSSSGVQETQYF.

The V call is TRBV2, the J call TRBJ2-6, with 11 bases fitting TRBD1. V was pared by 5 bases and J by 2 bases, with 8 bases of the junction left unmatched. Looked up from germline, CDR1 is SNHLY and CDR2 is FYNNEI. This CDR3 has 18 amino acids. The CDR3 nucleotides read TGTGCCAGCAGTTTGGACAGGGGGCTAGGAGCTGGGGCCAACGTCCTGACTTTC. It codes for CASSLDRGLGAGANVLTF.

The chain recombines TRBV27 with TRBJ2-1; TRBD1 matches at 9 bases. The CDR3 consists of 14 residues. CDR1 MNHEY and CDR2 SMNVEV come from the germline V gene (reference sequence). V was pared by 7 bases and J by 7 bases, with 8 bases of the junction left unmatched. CDR3 DNA sequence: TGTGCCAGCACCCCGGGACAGGGAAAAAATGAGCAGTTCTTC. Its translation: CASTPGQGKNEQFF.

In this sample, this clonotype turned up a few times. The gene calls are TRBV20-1 and TRBJ2-5; 9 nucleotides align to TRBD2. The germline V gene has CDR1 DFQATT and CDR2 SNEGSKA (reference sequence). The CDR3 is 16 residues long. J was trimmed by 0 bases and V by 3 bases; bases with no gene match: 8. CDR3 sequence (DNA): TGCAGTGCTAGGGGGCCAGCGGGGGGCTACCAAGAGACCCAGTACTTC. Protein product: CSARGPAGGYQETQYF.

The chain couples TRBV4-2 to TRBJ1-2; maybe TRBD1 (6 bases). Germline V gene lookup returns CDR1 LGHNA and CDR2 YNFKEQ. Deletions cut 0 bases from V and 8 bases from J, with 13 bases between. The CDR3 is 14 residues long. The CDR3 loop is CASSQEGKTGGYTF. The CDR3 nucleotides read TGTGCCAGCAGCCAAGAAGGGAAAACAGGGGGCTACACCTTC.

This clonotype came up a few times. The J gene is TRBJ2-7, the V gene TRBV20-1, with 9 bases identical to TRBD1. V lost 1 base, J lost 5 bases, and 3 bases stayed unmatched. CDR3 length: 13 amino acids. Germline V gives CDR1 DFQATT, CDR2 SNEGSKA (reference sequence). The chain's CDR3 is CSARGTGAHEQYF. CDR3 DNA sequence: TGCAGTGCTAGAGGGACAGGGGCCCACGAGCAGTACTTC.

In its sample, this clonotype was seen once. The genes are TRBV10-3 and TRBJ2-3; TRBD2 aligns across 13 bases. The V and J ends lost 5 bases and 3 bases, in that order; junction bases with no gene match: 2. CDR1 is ENHRY, CDR2 SYGVKD, per germline. CDR3 length: 15 amino acids. The CDR3 is CAISSLAGGTDTQYF. As DNA, the CDR3 is TGTGCCATCAGTTCACTAGCGGGAGGGACAGATACGCAGTATTTT.

A remark on this clonotype: The junction shows a germline mismatch at one end, possibly a read error. The chain uses TRBV27 and TRBJ2-7; perhaps TRBD2 as D (6 bases). Germline CDR1 is MNHEY and CDR2 is SMNVEV (reference sequence). The CDR3 spans 14 residues. The CDR3 DNA sequence: TGTGGCAGCAGTTTAACGGGGGAGCCCTACGAGCAGTACTTC. Translation gives CGSSLTGEPYEQYF.

This clonotype was observed many times. This sequence joins TRBV7-2 and TRBJ1-5; D call uncertain. Trimming took off 1 base at V and 4 bases at J, with 5 bases between the two ends. Germline lookup yields CDR1 SGHTA and CDR2 FQGNSA. CDR3 length: 13 amino acids. This CDR3 is CASSLGLNQPQHF. The DNA for the CDR3 is TGTGCCAGCAGCTTAGGGCTGAATCAGCCCCAGCATTTT.

This clonotype was seen a few times. The rearrangement joins TRBV6-5 to TRBJ2-3; 7 bases align to TRBD1. The germline CDR1 and CDR2 sequences are MNHEY and SVGAGI. This CDR3 spans 16 amino acids. V lost 5 bases and J lost 4; bases outside the gene matches: 12. CDR3 in DNA: TGTGCCAGCAGTAACACAAACAGGGGAATCGCAGATACGCAGTATTTT. Amino acids: CASSNTNRGIADTQYF.

The chain links TRBV14 to TRBJ2-3, with D uncertain. Germline V CDR1 and CDR2: SGHDN, FVKESK. There are 12 residues in the CDR3. Trimming stripped 1 base from V and 8 bases from J, with 7 bases between. CDR3 region: CASSQVIPTQYF. For the CDR3, the DNA is TGTGCCAGCAGCCAAGTTATTCCTACGCAGTATTTT.

This rearrangement joins TRBV12-3 or TRBV12-4 to TRBJ1-4; TRBD1 aligns across 11 bases. With V trimmed by 4 bases and J by 5 bases, 3 bases remained unmatched. This CDR3 comprises 15 residues. CDR3 loop: CASSWRTGGNEKLFF. The DNA for the CDR3 is TGTGCCAGCAGTTGGCGGACAGGGGGCAATGAAAAACTGTTTTTT.

This clonotype has a handful of counts. This chain joins TRBV20-1 and TRBJ2-1; a possible D gene is TRBD2 (5 bases). The CDR3 has 13 amino acids. CDR1 is DFQATT and CDR2 is SNEGSKA in the germline V gene (reference sequence). V was clipped by 3 bases and J by 7 bases, with 13 bases between them. The CDR3: CSASFLRRNEQFF. The CDR3 DNA sequence: TGCAGTGCTAGTTTTCTAAGGAGGAATGAGCAGTTCTTC.

There are a few counts of this clonotype. This chain connects TRBV7-8 to TRBJ2-1, with 12 bases identical to TRBD2. The CDR3 loop spans 16 amino acids. The germline V gene has CDR1 SGHVS and CDR2 FQNEAQ. Unmatched junction bases numbered 5, after V lost 1 base and J lost 7 bases. CDR3 sequence (DNA): TGTGCCAGCAGCTTAGTAGGCGGACTAGCGGGAAATGAGCAGTTCTTC. Its protein is CASSLVGGLAGNEQFF.

This clonotype was seen more than once but under ten times. The rearrangement joins TRBV7-2 to TRBJ2-1, with TRBD1 identical over 7 bases. The germline V gene encodes CDR1 SGHTA and CDR2 FQGNSA. The CDR3 sequence is 18 residues long. Trimming cost V 1 base and J 6 bases; bases outside gene matches: 15. The CDR3 is CASSLVGTARAVVNEQFF. Here the CDR3 DNA reads TGTGCCAGCAGCTTAGTGGGGACAGCCCGAGCGGTGGTCAATGAGCAGTTCTTC.

The chain links TRBV20-1 to TRBJ2-7, with TRBD1 identical over 8 bases. V was pared by 0 bases and J by 4 bases, with 5 bases of the junction left unmatched. The CDR3 runs to 14 residues. Per germline, CDR1 DFQATT and CDR2 SNEGSKA (reference sequence). The CDR3, as DNA: TGCAGTGCTAGAGAGACAGGGGTTGGATACGAGCAGTACTTC. It specifies CSARETGVGYEQYF.

The chain recombines TRBV20-1 with TRBJ2-2, with TRBD2 as a possible D gene (6 bases). Trimming stripped 1 base from V and 6 bases from J, with 9 bases between. The CDR3 consists of 13 residues. The germline gives CDR1 DFQATT, CDR2 SNEGSKA (reference sequence). CDR3 residues: CSARGTGAGELFF. The CDR3 DNA sequence: TGCAGTGCTAGAGGCACGGGGGCCGGGGAGCTGTTTTTT.

The chain uses TRBV6-1 and TRBJ2-3; D gene ambiguous. Germline CDR1 MNHNS, CDR2 SASEGT. Trimming left V 2 bases short and J 2 bases short, with 11 bases between. The CDR3 extends over 15 amino acids. CDR3 amino acids: CASSELVISTDTQYF. The CDR3 bases are TGTGCCAGCAGTGAATTAGTTATATCCACAGATACGCAGTATTTT.

The chain couples TRBV15 to TRBJ2-1; D possibly corresponds to TRBD2 (6 bases). CDR1 LNHNV and CDR2 YYDKDF come from the germline V gene (reference sequence). The CDR3 is 16 residues long. The V and J ends lost 5 bases and 0 bases respectively, with 14 bases between them. CDR3 sequence (DNA): TGTGCCACCAGCTACCGACTAGATAGCTCCTACAATGAGCAGTTCTTC. It encodes CATSYRLDSSYNEQFF.

The sample holds a few counts of this clonotype. The V gene is TRBV7-9, the J gene TRBJ1-2; possibly TRBD1 for D (5 bases). The length of the CDR3 is 13 residues. V was shortened by 7 bases and J by 5 bases, with 14 bases between the two germline ends. Looked up from germline, CDR1 is SEHNR and CDR2 is FQNEAQ (reference sequence). CDR3 loop: CASTTGTAYGYTF. The CDR3 nucleotides are TGTGCCAGCACCACCGGGACGGCATATGGCTACACCTTC. The full variable domain, in which reference TRBV7-9 and TRBJ1-2 provide the parts outside the CDR3, is DTGVSQNPRHKITKRGQNVTFRCDPISEHNRLYWYRQTLGQGPEFLTYFQNEAQLEKSRLLSDRFSAERPKGSFSTLEIQRTEQGDSAMYLCASTTGTAYGYTFGSGTRLTVV.

This sequence joins TRBV29-1 and TRBJ2-7; either TRBD1 or TRBD2 may fit D (5 bases each). The ends were cut back, 6 bases at V and 7 bases at J, with 16 bases in the middle. This CDR3 spans 12 amino acids. The germline V gene has CDR1 SQVTM and CDR2 ANQGSEA. CDR3 region: CSVRTGPGEQYF. The CDR3 DNA reads TGCAGCGTCCGAACGGGGCCAGGGGAGCAGTACTTC.

This clonotype was detected a few times. The chain recombines TRBV20-1 with TRBJ1-5; D uncertain. Per the germline V gene, CDR1 is DFQATT and CDR2 is SNEGSKA (reference sequence). CDR3 length equals 16 residues. Trimming left V 4 bases short and J 1 base short, with 17 bases between. CDR3: CSAKGTEGTSNQPQHF. Here the CDR3 DNA reads TGCAGTGCTAAAGGAACCGAGGGAACGAGCAATCAGCCCCAGCATTTT.

The chain combines TRBV6-5 with TRBJ2-6, with D maybe TRBD2 (6 bases). CDR1 MNHEY and CDR2 SVGAGI come from the germline V gene. Trimming removed 2 bases from V and 2 bases from J, with 19 bases in between. The CDR3 is made up of 19 amino acids. Here the CDR3 DNA reads TGTGCCAGCAGTTACGGGCAACCTGGGGGGTCAACTGGGGCCAACGTCCTGACTTTC. Its translation is CASSYGQPGGSTGANVLTF.

Turning to this clonotype: The junction departs from germline at one end; a sequencing error may be responsible. The genes are TRBV29-1 and TRBJ2-1; D might be TRBD2 (5 bases). The CDR3 spans 12 residues. Germline values: CDR1 SQVTM, CDR2 ANQGSEA. CDR3 region: CSVVQSYNEQFF. The CDR3 nucleotides are TGTAGCGTTGTACAATCCTACAATGAGCAGTTCTTC.

The table lists this clonotype with a few counts. The V and J genes are TRBV7-6 and TRBJ1-2; TRBD1 is a possible D gene (5 bases). V gave up 1 base and J gave up 8 bases, with 14 bases separating them. The CDR3 is made up of 14 amino acids. The V gene's germline CDR1 is SGHVS and CDR2 FNYEAQ. CDR3 in DNA: TGTGCCAGCAGCTTAGGGCTCAGGGCAGGCGGCTACACCTTC. Translation: CASSLGLRAGGYTF.

The chain recombines TRBV24-1 with TRBJ2-1; TRBD2 aligns across 8 bases. The V gene's germline CDR1 is KGHDR and CDR2 SFDVKD. The CDR3 is 16 residues long. Unmatched junction bases numbered 9, after V lost 6 bases and J lost 3 bases. In DNA, the CDR3 is TGTGCCACCAGTCGGTCCGGGACTAGGGACTACAATGAGCAGTTCTTC. This gives the protein CATSRSGTRDYNEQFF.

Points on this clonotype: A much more abundant neighbour one base away suggests this may be a read error. The chain joins TRBV5-5 to TRBJ2-7; 8 bases match TRBD1. J gave up 12 bases and V 3 bases, and 11 bases lay outside the gene matches. This CDR3 is 13 amino acids long. The V gene's germline CDR1 is SGHKS and CDR2 YYEKEE (reference sequence). This CDR3 is CASSWAPNGQGYF. The CDR3 coding sequence is TGTGCCAGCAGCTGGGCCCCCAATGGACAGGGGTACTTC.